A single sample gave rise to the 18 T cell receptor beta chains below, sequenced in a study of post-analysis software for immune sequencing data. General study results and limits: Patients carried roughly 5 TRBV segments more frequently than controls did, and TRBV5-6, TRBV5-1 and TRBV20-1 were among them.

cDNA libraries for TCR beta contained unique molecular identifiers. MiXCR was run by TCRdb on the PCR reads, yielding one entry per CDR3 protein. This table has 750,000 to 950,000 distinct CDR3 sequences, roughly 50% appearing once. For these receptors, no antigen is known. Sequenced sample: blood. The receptors originated from a girl under 18 with multiple sclerosis.

The chain is built from TRBV2 and TRBJ2-1; TRBD2 matches 8 bases. The germline V gene encodes CDR1 SNHLY and CDR2 FYNNEI. This CDR3 has 15 amino acids. J lost 10 bases, V lost 1 base, and 9 bases had no gene match. Here the CDR3 DNA reads TGTGCCAGCAGTGAAGTTGGACTAGCAAGGGGCGAGCAGTTCTTC. The encoded protein is CASSEVGLARGEQFF.

V is TRBV20-1 and J is TRBJ2-7, with D perhaps matching TRBD2 (5 bases). The ends were cut back, 4 bases at V and 2 bases at J, with 12 bases in the middle. CDR1 is DFQATT, CDR2 SNEGSKA, per germline (reference sequence). The CDR3 length is 13 residues. Here the CDR3 reads CSATWRLPYEQYF. For the CDR3, the DNA is TGCAGTGCTACTTGGAGGCTCCCCTACGAGCAGTACTTC.

This rearrangement joins TRBV10-3 to TRBJ2-7; D is unclear. Germline CDR1 reads ENHRY; CDR2 reads SYGVKD. Trimming left V 2 bases short and J 6 bases short, with 8 bases between. This CDR3 has 12 amino acids. The CDR3 sequence is CAISERAVEQYF. The DNA for the CDR3 is TGTGCCATCAGTGAGCGGGCAGTCGAGCAGTACTTC.

The chain uses TRBV10-3 and TRBJ1-2, with D maybe TRBD1 (6 bases). The CDR3 runs to 18 residues. Germline CDR1 and CDR2: ENHRY and SYGVKD. Trimming took 10 bases from V and 5 from J, leaving 32 bases between them. CDR3 loop: CATLPSPRTAPIDYGYTF. The DNA of the CDR3 is TGTGCCACGCTTCCTTCACCTCGGACAGCCCCAATTGATTATGGCTACACCTTC.

The rearrangement joins TRBV5-1 to TRBJ2-1, with a tentative D call TRBD1 (6 bases). V shed 6 bases and J shed 1 base, with 14 bases lying between them. This CDR3 has 15 residues. Germline V lookup: CDR1 SGHRS, CDR2 YFSETQ. This CDR3 reads CASTSVGASYNEQFF. In DNA form, the CDR3 reads TGCGCCAGCACCTCCGTGGGGGCTTCCTACAATGAGCAGTTCTTC.

V gene TRBV2 combines with J gene TRBJ2-1, with D possibly being TRBD1 or TRBD2 (7 bases each). V lost 10 bases to trimming and J lost 1 base, with 17 bases between them. Germline values: CDR1 SNHLY, CDR2 FYNNEI. The CDR3 runs to 15 residues. Written as DNA, the CDR3 is TGTGCCATCCCAGGGAGGGGGCAGTCCTACAATGAGCAGTTCTTC. Protein: CAIPGRGQSYNEQFF. The variable domain in full, with the rest retrieved from reference TRBV2 and TRBJ2-1, is EPEVTQTPSHQVTQMGQEVILRCVPISNHLYFYWYRQILGQKVEFLVSFYNNEISEKSEIFDDQFSVERPDGSNFTLKIRSTKLEDSAMYFCAIPGRGQSYNEQFFGPGTRLTVL.

The genes are TRBV5-1 and TRBJ2-7, with D maybe TRBD1 (6 bases). The CDR3 spans 13 residues. Germline values: CDR1 SGHRS, CDR2 YFSETQ. The ends were cut back, 4 bases at V and 1 base at J, with 9 bases in the middle. CDR3: CASSDGTSYEQYF. CDR3 coding DNA: TGCGCCAGCAGCGACGGGACATCCTACGAGCAGTACTTC. Variable domain in full (rest from reference TRBV5-1 and TRBJ2-7): KAGVTQTPRYLIKTRGQQVTLSCSPISGHRSVSWYQQTPGQGLQFLFEYFSETQRNKGNFPGRFSGRQFSNSRSEMNVSTLELGDSALYLCASSDGTSYEQYFGPGTRLTVT.

This clonotype was seen just once. This sequence joins TRBV20-1 and TRBJ1-1; no clear D. This CDR3 is built from 13 residues. Germline V gene sequence: CDR1 DFQATT, CDR2 SNEGSKA (reference sequence). Trimming left V 1 base short and J 7 bases short, with 13 bases between. The CDR3 region is CSARAPSAVEAFF. The CDR3, as DNA: TGCAGTGCTAGAGCCCCTTCGGCAGTTGAAGCTTTCTTT.

The J gene is TRBJ2-3, the V gene TRBV29-1; TRBD2 aligns across 7 bases. Germline V gives CDR1 SQVTM, CDR2 ANQGSEA. Unmatched junction bases numbered 11, after V lost 7 bases and J lost 4 bases. The CDR3 consists of 14 residues. The CDR3 DNA sequence: TGCAGCGCCCCCAATCGCGGGAGCGCAGATACGCAGTATTTT. Its protein product is CSAPNRGSADTQYF.

The rearrangement links TRBV11-2 to TRBJ2-3; 8 positions match TRBD2. J gave up 6 bases and V 2 bases, and 4 bases lay outside the gene matches. The CDR3 spans 14 residues. Germline-derived CDR1 and CDR2 are SGHAT and FQNNGV. CDR3 protein: CASSLRAGVDTQYF. In nucleotides, the CDR3 is TGTGCCAGCAGCTTAAGAGCGGGAGTGGATACGCAGTATTTT.

As concerns this clonotype: At one of its ends the junction is not consistent with the germline gene, which may arise from a read error. The rearrangement uses TRBV12-3 or TRBV12-4 and TRBJ2-3; TRBD1 aligns across 10 bases. The CDR3 is 16 residues long. This CDR3 is CASTEKDRGSTDAQYF. The CDR3 DNA is TGTGCCAGCACCGAAAAGGACAGGGGGAGCACAGATGCGCAGTATTTT.

The chain uses TRBV7-6 and TRBJ1-6, with no clear D. This CDR3 comprises 14 residues. The germline gives CDR1 SGHVS, CDR2 FNYEAQ. The ends were cut back, 0 bases at V and 10 bases at J, with 10 bases in the middle. For the CDR3, the DNA is TGTGCCAGCAGCTTAGCGAGCGGGGAGTCACCCCTCCACTTT. Residues: CASSLASGESPLHF.

The chain has TRBV12-5 and TRBJ2-4; weak D call: TRBD1 (5 bases). V shed 4 bases and J shed 1 base, with 14 bases lying between them. This CDR3 has 16 residues. CDR1 is LGHNT, CDR2 FRNRAP, per germline. This chain's CDR3 is CASGSQGPVAKNIQYF. The CDR3 DNA sequence: TGTGCTAGTGGTTCCCAGGGCCCGGTCGCCAAAAACATTCAGTACTTC.

The V and J genes are TRBV20-1 and TRBJ1-4, with 9 nucleotides matching TRBD1. CDR1 DFQATT and CDR2 SNEGSKA come from the germline V gene (reference sequence). The V and J ends lost 4 bases and 6 bases, in that order; junction bases with no gene match: 6. This CDR3 comprises 14 residues. CDR3 region: CSATDRGGDEKLFF. CDR3 in DNA: TGCAGTGCTACGGACAGGGGAGGGGATGAAAAACTGTTTTTT.

This clonotype was observed a few times. The chain carries TRBV12-3 or TRBV12-4 and TRBJ1-1, with a tentative D call TRBD1 (5 bases). Between the trimmed V and J ends, which lost 2 bases and 5 bases, there was a span of 9 bases. CDR3 size: 13 residues. The CDR3 spells CASSLKGVTEAFF. The DNA for the CDR3 is TGTGCCAGCAGTTTAAAAGGGGTGACTGAAGCTTTCTTT.

The genes are TRBV20-1 and TRBJ2-7; 10 bases align to TRBD2. The length of the CDR3 is 17 residues. V gave up 1 base and J gave up 2 bases; unmatched junction bases: 11. Germline values: CDR1 DFQATT, CDR2 SNEGSKA (reference sequence). The CDR3 loop is CSARAQTSGIGTYEQYF. CDR3 DNA sequence: TGCAGTGCTAGAGCTCAAACTAGCGGGATCGGGACCTACGAGCAGTACTTC.

This clonotype has more than one count but fewer than ten. V is TRBV5-1 and J is TRBJ1-2; D gene uncertain. Germline V lookup: CDR1 SGHRS, CDR2 YFSETQ. The V end lost 3 bases, the J end lost 2 bases, and 11 bases lay between the germline ends. This CDR3 has 14 amino acids. This CDR3 reads CASSSAGLNYGYTF. Here the CDR3 DNA reads TGCGCCAGCAGCTCGGCGGGCCTGAACTATGGCTACACCTTC.

This chain links TRBV29-1 with TRBJ2-3; no definite D call. The CDR3 loop spans 13 amino acids. Germline V gene data show CDR1 as SQVTM and CDR2 as ANQGSEA. The V end was cut by 4 bases, the J end by 0 bases, with 8 bases between. The CDR3 is CSVATVSTDTQYF. In DNA form, the CDR3 reads TGCAGCGTTGCCACAGTCAGCACAGATACGCAGTATTTT.